The TCR beta chain under discussion was sequenced for a study of blood T cell repertoires in COVID-19. Study at large: The United States, Italy and Spain supplied acute and convalescent COVID-19 samples.

Generated by immunoSEQ multiplex PCR, the TCRdb table keeps only in-frame clones and is missing some. Of about 130,000 clones in the sample, around 74% were seen once. Patients at the Seattle site were enrolled during active infection and followed longitudinally. Germline CDR1 is LNHDA and CDR2 is SQIVND (reference sequence). The CDR3 is 17 residues long. The junction had 7 bases not matched to a gene; V was cut back by 8 bases and J by 0 bases. Sequenced input: peripheral blood. The rearrangement uses TRBV19 and TRBJ2-6; 10 positions match TRBD2. The receptor was derived from an elderly man with COVID-19, enrolled during active disease. The CDR3 bases are TGTGCCAGTGGCGCTAGCGGGAGCTACTCTGGGGCCAACGTCCTGACTTTC. It is translated as CASGASGSYSGANVLTF.